These 19 T cell receptor beta chains share one sample of origin, sequenced in a study of blood T cell repertoires in COVID-19. TCRdb's table, derived via immunoSEQ multiplex PCR, lists solely in-frame clones and lacks some. The sample has hundreds of thousands of clones, approximately 90% seen once; the top ten hold under 5%. Sequencing used PBMCs or T cells enriched from blood (not recorded which). These receptors all stem from a woman between 25 and 40 years old who had recovered from COVID-19.

This clone was recorded once. This rearrangement joins TRBV5-4 to TRBJ2-7; 9 bases are shared with TRBD2. CDR1 is SGHNT, CDR2 YYREEE, per germline (reference sequence). The CDR3 loop spans 19 amino acids. V lost 6 bases, J lost 0 bases, and 19 bases stayed unmatched. DNA for the CDR3: TGTGCCAGCACCACGAAATTGATAAGCGGGAGGCCGAGCTCCTACGAGCAGTACTTC. Its translation: CASTTKLISGRPSSYEQYF.

This chain joins TRBV10-3 and TRBJ2-2; the match to TRBD2 covers 9 bases. CDR1 is ENHRY, CDR2 SYGVKD, per germline. After removal of 3 bases from V and 4 bases from J, the junction contained 6 bases not matched to a gene. The CDR3 covers 16 residues. CDR3 residues: CAISELGTSSTGELFF. CDR3 nucleotide sequence: TGTGCCATCAGTGAACTCGGGACTAGCAGCACCGGGGAGCTGTTTTTT.

This clone was counted once. CDR3 loop: CASSPFAVTRQGTQYF. The DNA of the CDR3 is TGTGCCAGCTCACCGTTCGCCGTAACTCGACAGGGGACCCAGTACTTC. The V and J genes are TRBV18 and TRBJ2-5; 7 nucleotides line up with TRBD1. V shed 3 bases, J shed 7 bases, and the junction held 14 bases outside the gene matches. CDR1 KGHSH and CDR2 LQKENI come from the germline V gene. The CDR3 is 16 amino acids.

The chain has TRBV7-8 and TRBJ2-7; D may be TRBD1 (6 bases). The CDR3 is 16 amino acids. The V gene's germline CDR1 is SGHVS and CDR2 FQNEAQ. Deletions cut 5 bases from V and 12 bases from J, with 29 bases between. CDR3 residues: CASSPTRGERQAPRYF. For the CDR3, the DNA is TGTGCCAGCAGCCCCACTCGTGGGGAGCGACAGGCCCCTCGGTACTTC.

The CDR3 region has the DNA TGTGCCAGCAGTCCAGGCCCCAAGGACTCACGTGGGACCCAGTACTTC. It translates to CASSPGPKDSRGTQYF. The chain employs TRBV7-9 and TRBJ2-5; possible D gene TRBD2, 5 bases. The V gene lost 6 bases and the J gene lost 7 bases, with 24 bases spanning the gap. The CDR3 contains 16 residues. Germline CDR1 is SEHNR and CDR2 is FQNEAQ (reference sequence).

The genes are TRBV6-1 and TRBJ1-4, with D possibly matching TRBD1 (6 bases). Germline V gene lookup returns CDR1 MNHNS and CDR2 SASEGT. CDR3 length: 14 amino acids. Between the trimmed V and J ends, which lost 2 bases and 8 bases, there was a span of 12 bases. The CDR3 region has the DNA TGTGCCAGCAGTGAACAGGGGAGCTTCGAAAAACTGTTTTTT. Protein product: CASSEQGSFEKLFF.

This clone was seen once. This sequence joins TRBV7-3 and TRBJ2-3, with D tentatively TRBD2 (6 bases). The CDR3 contains 14 residues. The V gene lost 3 bases and the J gene lost 6 bases, with 13 bases spanning the gap. Germline V CDR1 and CDR2: SGHTA, FQGTGA. The DNA for the CDR3 is TGTGCCAGCAGCTTGCGGGACCCAAGGGATACGCAGTATTTT. This sequence encodes CASSLRDPRDTQYF.

This clone has just one count. The chain recombines TRBV19 with TRBJ1-1; maybe TRBD1 (5 bases). The CDR3 is 16 amino acids. The V gene's germline CDR1 is LNHDA and CDR2 SQIVND (reference sequence). The V end lost 4 bases, the J end lost 0 bases, and 15 bases lay between the germline ends. The CDR3: CASSTQRQIMNTEAFF. In DNA, the CDR3 is TGTGCCAGTAGTACTCAGAGACAGATTATGAACACTGAAGCTTTCTTT.

This clone was recorded once. The gene calls are TRBV4-1 and TRBJ1-4, with 7 bases identical to TRBD1. CDR1 MGHRA and CDR2 YSYEKL come from the germline V gene. The CDR3 is 14 amino acids. The V segment lost 6 bases and the J segment 6 bases; nucleotides outside the gene matches: 7. The CDR3 protein is CASRPGTDYEKLFF. The DNA for the CDR3 is TGCGCCAGCAGACCCGGGACAGACTATGAAAAACTGTTTTTT.

The chain recombines TRBV25-1 with TRBJ2-2; tentatively, D is TRBD1 (5 bases). Trimming left V 7 bases short and J 4 bases short, with 10 bases between. The CDR3 contains 13 residues. Per the germline V gene, CDR1 is MGHDK and CDR2 is SYGVNS. CDR3 nucleotides: TGTGCCAGCACCAGGGTCGGCACCGGGGAGCTGTTTTTT. Amino acid sequence: CASTRVGTGELFF.

This clone was observed once. The V call is TRBV18, the J call TRBJ1-1; a possible D gene is TRBD1 (6 bases). This CDR3 is built from 19 residues. Trimming cost V 8 bases and J 1 base, with 29 bases left between them. Germline loops: CDR1 KGHSH, CDR2 LQKENI. CDR3 sequence reads: CASPSDRTMILDPNTEAFF. DNA for the CDR3: TGTGCCAGCCCTTCCGACAGGACCATGATTTTGGATCCGAACACTGAAGCTTTCTTT.

The V call is TRBV28, the J call TRBJ1-1, with TRBD1 matching 10 bases. Trimming cost V 4 bases and J 5 bases; bases outside gene matches: 1. Germline loops: CDR1 MDHEN, CDR2 SYDVKM. The CDR3 is 13 residues long. The CDR3 DNA follows: TGTGCCAGCAGTTGGACAGGGGGAACTGAAGCTTTCTTT. The encoded protein is CASSWTGGTEAFF. The whole variable domain, remainder taken from reference TRBV28 and TRBJ1-1, is DVKVTQSSRYLVKRTGEKVFLECVQDMDHENMFWYRQDPGLGLRLIYFSYDVKMKEKGDIPEGYSVSREKKERFSLILESASTNQTSMYLCASSWTGGTEAFFGQGTRLTVV.

This clone showed up just once. V is TRBV7-2 and J is TRBJ1-1; D is ambiguous. CDR3 size: 12 residues. CDR1 and CDR2 (germline): SGHTA, FQGNSA. Trimming stripped 0 bases from V and 7 bases from J, with 6 bases between. CDR3 sequence (DNA): TGTGCCAGCAGCTTAGCGCGGAGTGAAGCTTTCTTT. Amino acids: CASSLARSEAFF.

J is TRBJ1-2 and V is TRBV19, with D maybe TRBD1 (6 bases). In germline, CDR1 is LNHDA, CDR2 SQIVND (reference sequence). The CDR3 loop spans 14 amino acids. Trimming shortened V by 2 bases and J by 4 bases, and 11 bases separated the two germline ends. CDR3: CASSISGRGYGYTF. The DNA of the CDR3 is TGTGCCAGTAGTATAAGCGGCAGGGGCTATGGCTACACCTTC.

This clone has a handful of counts. The V call is TRBV7-9, the J call TRBJ2-2; 11 nucleotides align to TRBD1. Germline trimming cut 5 bases from V and 5 bases from J; bases unmatched to any gene: 4. This CDR3 is 15 amino acids long. Per the germline V gene, CDR1 is SEHNR and CDR2 is FQNEAQ (reference sequence). Written as DNA, the CDR3 is TGTGCCAGCAGCCAAGGGACAGGGGGAACCGGGGAGCTGTTTTTT. It translates to CASSQGTGGTGELFF. Complete variable domain (other parts from reference TRBV7-9 and TRBJ2-2): DTGVSQNPRHKITKRGQNVTFRCDPISEHNRLYWYRQTLGQGPEFLTYFQNEAQLEKSRLLSDRFSAERPKGSFSTLEIQRTEQGDSAMYLCASSQGTGGTGELFFGEGSRLTVL.

This chain joins TRBV14 and TRBJ2-2; TRBD2 might be the D (5 bases). The germline gives CDR1 SGHDN, CDR2 FVKESK. V was cut by 1 base and J by 7 bases, with 10 bases left in between. The CDR3 has 14 amino acids. CDR3 sequence (DNA): TGTGCCAGCAGCCAAGTCCGGGGTGGCGGGGAGCTGTTTTTT. Translating gives CASSQVRGGGELFF.

The rearrangement joins TRBV9 to TRBJ2-6; 7 bases line up with TRBD1. The CDR3 covers 17 residues. Germline CDR1 reads SGDLS; CDR2 reads YYNGEE. The junction had 3 bases not matched to a gene; V was cut back by 0 bases and J by 0 bases. CDR3 in amino acids: CASSVEAGGSGANVLTF. CDR3 nucleotides: TGTGCCAGCAGCGTAGAGGCAGGGGGCTCTGGGGCCAACGTCCTGACTTTC.

This chain joins TRBV19 and TRBJ2-1; 9 bases are shared with TRBD2. V was pared by 5 bases and J by 6 bases, with 8 bases of the junction left unmatched. CDR3 size: 15 residues. Germline lookup yields CDR1 LNHDA and CDR2 SQIVND (reference sequence). The chain's CDR3 is CASSLTGTSFNEQFF. CDR3 DNA sequence: TGTGCCAGTAGTCTAACCGGGACTAGCTTCAATGAGCAGTTCTTC. Complete variable domain (other parts from reference TRBV19 and TRBJ2-1): DGGITQSPKYLFRKEGQNVTLSCEQNLNHDAMYWYRQDPGQGLRLIYYSQIVNDFQKGDIAEGYSVSREKKESFPLTVTSAQKNPTAFYLCASSLTGTSFNEQFFGPGTRLTVL.

The V call is TRBV6-4, the J call TRBJ1-5; TRBD1 is a possible D gene (5 bases). The CDR3 extends over 13 amino acids. Deletions cut 4 bases from V and 7 bases from J, with 11 bases between. Germline V CDR1 and CDR2: MRHNA, SNTAGT. The CDR3 region has the DNA TGTGCCAGCAGTGCCGAAAGGGGCCAGCCCCAGCATTTT. As protein: CASSAERGQPQHF.